These 32 T cell receptor beta chains were sequenced from one sample in a study of long-term antiretroviral therapy in people with HIV. It was version v3.0 of the immunoSEQ assay that was run at survey level. Repertoires were generated with immunoSEQ multiplex PCR, while TCRdb's copy carries only in-frame clones and drops some. Among about 7,100 clones, approximately 79% were seen once, and the ten largest hold about 22%. The specimen comprised unsorted PBMCs, sampled 1.1 years after starting antiretroviral therapy. These receptors came from a man in his forties or fifties with HIV.

This clone appeared a single time. V is TRBV15 and J is TRBJ1-1, with D hard to call. The CDR3 loop spans 14 amino acids. Looked up from germline, CDR1 is LNHNV and CDR2 is YYDKDF (reference sequence). The V and J ends lost 1 base and 4 bases respectively, with 10 bases between them. CDR3 in amino acids: CATSRAMDGTEAFF. The CDR3 nucleotides are TGTGCCACCAGCAGAGCTATGGACGGCACTGAAGCTTTCTTT.

As to this clone: One end of the junction fails to match germline, which may point to a read error. The chain couples TRBV11-2 to TRBJ1-3; TRBD1 might be the D (5 bases). Germline V gene lookup returns CDR1 SGHAT and CDR2 FQNNGV. The CDR3 extends over 19 amino acids. The CDR3 bases are TGTGCCAGCACCATGGACACCCACTCTGCCACTGGACTCGGAAGCACCATATATTTT. Its translation is CASTMDTHSATGLGSTIYF.

V and J are TRBV19 and TRBJ2-6, with D tentatively TRBD2 (6 bases). CDR1 is LNHDA and CDR2 is SQIVND in the germline V gene (reference sequence). The CDR3 runs 15 residues. Trimming pared 11 bases from V and 0 bases from J, leaving 14 bases between. CDR3 DNA sequence: TGTGCCGGGAAGGGAGGAAGCTCTGGGGCCAACGTCCTGACTTTC. Its protein is CAGKGGSSGANVLTF.

This chain uses TRBV10-3 with TRBJ2-1, with 8 bases that match TRBD2. This CDR3 has 14 amino acids. Losses at the gene ends were 0 bases for V and 7 bases for J; bases not matched to a gene: 2. Germline assignment: CDR1 ENHRY and CDR2 SYGVKD. The CDR3 protein is CAISESVAGNEQFF. CDR3 coding DNA: TGTGCCATCAGTGAGTCGGTAGCGGGGAATGAGCAGTTCTTC.

The chain has TRBV2 and TRBJ2-7; TRBD1 agrees at 7 bases. The V gene's germline CDR1 is SNHLY and CDR2 FYNNEI. V lost 2 bases, J lost 4 bases, and 5 bases stayed unmatched. This CDR3 spans 14 amino acids. CDR3: CASSEQGGNYEQYF. The CDR3 DNA sequence: TGTGCCAGCAGTGAACAAGGGGGCAATTACGAGCAGTACTTC.

This clone was picked up a small number of times. The chain carries TRBV27 and TRBJ2-3; 10 bases are shared with TRBD2. Germline CDR1 is MNHEY and CDR2 is SMNVEV (reference sequence). The junction had 1 base not matched to a gene; V was cut back by 0 bases and J by 4 bases. There are 15 residues in the CDR3. The CDR3: CASSLSGLAADTQYF. CDR3 in DNA: TGTGCCAGCAGTTTATCTGGACTAGCGGCAGATACGCAGTATTTT.

The chain carries TRBV23-1 and TRBJ2-4; either TRBD1 or TRBD2 may fit D (5 bases each). TRBV23-1 is known as an ORF, though its function is uncertain. There are 15 residues in the CDR3. Trimming cost V 4 bases and J 1 base, with 11 bases left between them. CDR3: CASSRDRGAKNIQYF. The CDR3 DNA is TGCGCCAGCAGTCGGGACCGAGGGGCCAAAAACATTCAGTACTTC.

This chain connects TRBV9 to TRBJ2-7; D gene ambiguous. The CDR3 totals 12 residues. The V end lost 4 bases, the J end lost 4 bases, and 9 bases lay between the germline ends. Germline assignment: CDR1 SGDLS and CDR2 YYNGEE. The CDR3, as DNA: TGTGCCAGCAGCCCGGGCGGTTACGAGCAGTACTTC. Translation: CASSPGGYEQYF.

V gene TRBV11-2 combines with J gene TRBJ2-1; 7 bases align to TRBD2. CDR1 and CDR2 from the germline V gene are SGHAT and FQNNGV. V lost 3 bases and J lost 3; bases outside the gene matches: 8. There are 16 residues in the CDR3. CDR3 nucleotide sequence: TGTGCCAGCAGCTTCCTCCGGGGGGAACTCTACAATGAGCAGTTCTTC. Translation: CASSFLRGELYNEQFF.

This clone is labeled as medium-sized (0.01 to 0.1%). This rearrangement joins TRBV9 to TRBJ2-2, with 8 bases matching TRBD2. V gave up 2 bases and J gave up 4 bases; unmatched junction bases: 4. The CDR3 runs 15 residues. Germline CDR1 and CDR2: SGDLS and YYNGEE. The CDR3: CASSVRGGSTGELFF. For the CDR3, the DNA is TGTGCCAGCAGCGTCCGGGGGGGATCCACCGGGGAGCTGTTTTTT.

This clone occurred once. The chain combines TRBV19 with TRBJ2-5, with 8 nucleotides matching TRBD1. Germline V gives CDR1 LNHDA, CDR2 SQIVND (reference sequence). The V segment lost 6 bases and the J segment 3 bases; nucleotides outside the gene matches: 6. CDR3 length: 14 amino acids. The CDR3 nucleotides read TGTGCCAGTAGAGTCGGACAGGGCGAAGAGACCCAGTACTTC. Translated, it gives CASRVGQGEETQYF.

V is TRBV7-9 and J is TRBJ2-3, with 9 bases fitting TRBD1. With V trimmed by 10 bases and J by 5 bases, 4 bases remained unmatched. Germline V lookup: CDR1 SEHNR, CDR2 FQNEAQ (reference sequence). CDR3 length equals 12 residues. The CDR3 nucleotides read TGTGCCACCGGACAGGGGAAAGATACGCAGTATTTT. Protein: CATGQGKDTQYF.

J is TRBJ1-3 and V is TRBV10-2; D is ambiguous. The CDR3 loop spans 14 amino acids. The germline V and J ends were trimmed by 0 bases and 4 bases, with 7 bases remaining between them. CDR1 and CDR2 (germline): WSHSY, SAAADI. As DNA, the CDR3 is TGCGCCAGCAGTGAGTCGGTCACAGGAAACACCATATATTTT. It yields the protein CASSESVTGNTIYF.

DNA of the CDR3: TGTGCCAGCAGCGTAGGGACTAGCGGGGGAGTGGCCTACGAGCAGTACTTC. Amino acids: CASSVGTSGGVAYEQYF. V and J are TRBV9 and TRBJ2-7; 13 positions match TRBD2. The CDR3 is 17 residues long. Germline loops: CDR1 SGDLS, CDR2 YYNGEE. Unmatched junction bases numbered 5, after V lost 0 bases and J lost 2 bases.

The genes are TRBV18 and TRBJ2-6, with D possibly matching TRBD1 (6 bases). V shed 3 bases and J shed 2 bases, with 20 bases lying between them. Germline V gene sequence: CDR1 KGHSH, CDR2 LQKENI. The CDR3 runs 19 residues. The CDR3 region is CASSPSPGAQTAGANVLTF. The DNA for the CDR3 is TGTGCCAGCTCACCTTCCCCAGGGGCTCAGACTGCTGGGGCCAACGTCCTGACTTTC.

Note on this clone: The sample carries other DNA sequences with the same CDR3. The chain has TRBV7-9 and TRBJ1-5, with D perhaps TRBD1 (5 bases). Germline lookup yields CDR1 SEHNR and CDR2 FQNEAQ (reference sequence). V lost 0 bases and J lost 2, with 11 bases in between. This CDR3 is 16 amino acids long. This CDR3 reads CASSLAGGSGNQPQHF. In DNA, the CDR3 is TGTGCCAGCAGCTTAGCGGGGGGGTCGGGCAATCAGCCCCAGCATTTT.

The gene calls are TRBV7-9 and TRBJ2-3; no clear D gene. This CDR3 contains 13 residues. CDR1 is SEHNR, CDR2 FQNEAQ, per germline (reference sequence). Between the trimmed V and J ends, which lost 5 bases and 4 bases, there was a span of 10 bases. The chain's CDR3 is CASSPPAPDTQYF. CDR3 sequence (DNA): TGTGCCAGCAGCCCCCCCGCACCAGATACGCAGTATTTT.

In this sample, this clone turned up once. The chain links TRBV9 to TRBJ2-7; 11 bases align to TRBD1. Per germline, CDR1 SGDLS and CDR2 YYNGEE. V lost 0 bases and J lost 5; bases outside the gene matches: 4. This CDR3 is built from 15 residues. The CDR3 here is CASSVATGQGDEQYF. CDR3 coding DNA: TGTGCCAGCAGCGTAGCTACGGGACAGGGGGACGAGCAGTACTTC.

In its sample, this clone is hyperexpanded. The rearrangement joins TRBV5-6 to TRBJ2-3, with 12 bases matching TRBD1. Germline loops: CDR1 SGHDT, CDR2 YYEEEE. The V gene end was trimmed by 3 bases and the J gene end by 4 bases; junction bases not matched to a gene: 6. This CDR3 has 16 residues. The CDR3 region is CASSWGQGALADTQYF. DNA for the CDR3: TGTGCCAGCAGCTGGGGACAGGGGGCGCTGGCAGATACGCAGTATTTT. Complete variable domain (other parts from reference TRBV5-6 and TRBJ2-3): DAGVTQSPTHLIKTRGQQVTLRCSPKSGHDTVSWYQQALGQGPQFIFQYYEEEERQRGNFPDRFSGHQFPNYSSELNVNALLLGDSALYLCASSWGQGALADTQYFGPGTRLTVL.

This clone was observed a single time. The rearrangement links TRBV19 to TRBJ1-2; no reliable D call. This CDR3 comprises 14 residues. Looked up from germline, CDR1 is LNHDA and CDR2 is SQIVND (reference sequence). The V end was cut by 0 bases, the J end by 6 bases, with 11 bases between. The CDR3 region is CASSIDWYKDGYTF. The CDR3 region has the DNA TGTGCCAGTAGTATAGATTGGTACAAGGATGGCTACACCTTC.

The V and J genes are TRBV4-2 and TRBJ1-2; D perhaps matches TRBD1 (5 bases). Trimming removed 0 bases at V and 6 bases at J, with 20 bases between. Per the germline V gene, CDR1 is LGHNA and CDR2 is YNFKEQ. The CDR3 runs 17 residues. The CDR3 DNA is TGTGCCAGCAGCCAAGATAAGGGGATGATATTAGAGGATGGCTACACCTTC. It codes for CASSQDKGMILEDGYTF.

The J gene is TRBJ1-2, the V gene TRBV6-6, with 7 bases lining up with TRBD1. The CDR3 is made up of 16 amino acids. V lost 5 bases, J lost 4 bases, and 13 bases stayed unmatched. Looked up from germline, CDR1 is MNHNY and CDR2 is SVGAGI (reference sequence). The CDR3 reads CASSNNHPGQIYGYTF. CDR3 in DNA: TGTGCCAGCAGTAATAACCATCCGGGACAGATCTATGGCTACACCTTC.

This sequence joins TRBV6-6 and TRBJ1-5; 7 positions agree with TRBD1. The length of the CDR3 is 15 residues. J lost 4 bases, V lost 2 bases, and 5 bases had no gene match. The germline V gene has CDR1 MNHNY and CDR2 SVGAGI (reference sequence). The CDR3 coding sequence is TGTGCCAGCAGTTACCCAGGGGGGGGGAATCAGCCCCAGCATTTT. This encodes CASSYPGGGNQPQHF.

This sequence joins TRBV4-1 and TRBJ2-7, with 8 bases identical to TRBD1. Trimming took 4 bases from V and 5 from J; bases not matched to a gene: 7. The CDR3 consists of 14 residues. CDR1 and CDR2 from the germline V gene are MGHRA and YSYEKL. CDR3 protein: CASSLGQAAHEQYF. CDR3 DNA sequence: TGCGCCAGCAGCCTGGGACAGGCTGCCCACGAGCAGTACTTC.

This clone was found once. The chain has TRBV14 and TRBJ2-5; D is uncertain. This CDR3 spans 15 amino acids. CDR1 SGHDN and CDR2 FVKESK come from the germline V gene. The V end lost 0 bases, the J end lost 0 bases, and 8 bases lay between the germline ends. The CDR3 is CASSQDKGYQETQYF. In DNA, the CDR3 is TGTGCCAGCAGCCAAGACAAAGGGTACCAAGAGACCCAGTACTTC.

This chain connects TRBV4-1 to TRBJ1-1, with 7 bases identical to TRBD1. CDR1 and CDR2 (germline): MGHRA, YSYEKL. The junction had 4 bases not matched to a gene; V was cut back by 4 bases and J by 2 bases. The CDR3 consists of 14 residues. This chain's CDR3 is CASSPRQGNTEAFF. In DNA, the CDR3 is TGCGCCAGCAGCCCTAGACAGGGAAACACTGAAGCTTTCTTT.

The J gene is TRBJ1-1, the V gene TRBV5-4; D uncertain. The CDR3 has 12 residues. Trimming cost V 4 bases and J 1 base, with 5 bases left between them. The germline V gene has CDR1 SGHNT and CDR2 YYREEE (reference sequence). This CDR3 reads CASSQGNTEAFF. The DNA of the CDR3 is TGTGCCAGCAGCCAAGGGAACACTGAAGCTTTCTTT.

V is TRBV19 and J is TRBJ1-1; D is ambiguous. V dropped 7 bases and J dropped 3 bases, with 15 bases sitting between them. CDR3 length: 14 amino acids. The germline gives CDR1 LNHDA, CDR2 SQIVND (reference sequence). CDR3 nucleotides: TGTGCCAGTATACCGGGCCTAGGGTACACTGAAGCTTTCTTT. Translating gives CASIPGLGYTEAFF.

The chain uses TRBV18 and TRBJ1-1, with 8 bases matching TRBD1. The V gene's germline CDR1 is KGHSH and CDR2 LQKENI. V was clipped by 6 bases and J by 7 bases; unmatched bases: 7. The CDR3 totals 13 residues. The CDR3 protein is CASSLGQGGEAFF. The CDR3 coding sequence is TGTGCCAGCTCCCTAGGACAGGGAGGTGAAGCTTTCTTT.

This sequence joins TRBV13 and TRBJ2-1; 8 nucleotides line up with TRBD2. With V trimmed by 1 base and J by 8 bases, 7 bases remained unmatched. Germline CDR1 is PRHDT and CDR2 is FYEKMQ (reference sequence). The CDR3 runs to 15 residues. The CDR3 coding sequence is TGTGCCAGCAGCTTAGAACGGGGGGGCGGGGATGAGCAGTTCTTC. Translation gives CASSLERGGGDEQFF.

The chain has TRBV9 and TRBJ2-1, with 7 positions matching TRBD2. V was pared by 0 bases and J by 2 bases, with 8 bases of the junction left unmatched. Germline V gene data show CDR1 as SGDLS and CDR2 as YYNGEE. The CDR3 has 17 amino acids. The CDR3 sequence is CASSVAGSSGAYNEQFF. The CDR3 nucleotides read TGTGCCAGCAGCGTAGCAGGTTCTAGCGGAGCCTACAATGAGCAGTTCTTC.

The V and J genes are TRBV2 and TRBJ1-4; 7 positions agree with TRBD1. Germline CDR1 reads SNHLY; CDR2 reads FYNNEI. Trimming removed 6 bases from V and 2 bases from J; junction bases left unmatched: 6. This CDR3 is 15 amino acids long. In DNA form, the CDR3 reads TGTGCCAGCAGATTACAGGGGATCACTAATGAAAAACTGTTTTTT. Amino acids: CASRLQGITNEKLFF.